The next 22 T cell receptor beta chains were all read from a single sample in a study of blood T cell repertoires in COVID-19. Profiling relied on immunoSEQ multiplex PCR, and the TCRdb table lists in-frame clones only, not all of them. This table has some 150,000 clones, 65% to 90% appearing once. Material: peripheral blood. The receptors originated from a woman aged 60-70 years with COVID-19, enrolled during active disease.

The V call is TRBV7-6, the J call TRBJ1-2; possibly TRBD1 for D (6 bases). CDR3 length: 15 amino acids. Germline V gene sequence: CDR1 SGHVS, CDR2 FNYEAQ. V was shortened by 5 bases and J by 2 bases, with 15 bases between the two germline ends. CDR3 sequence: CASSPTTGPNYGYTF. CDR3 coding DNA: TGTGCCAGCAGCCCGACGACAGGCCCAAACTATGGCTACACCTTC.

The rearrangement uses TRBV19 and TRBJ2-1; D is unclear. This CDR3 comprises 13 residues. Germline values: CDR1 LNHDA, CDR2 SQIVND (reference sequence). Trimming stripped 1 base from V and 9 bases from J, with 10 bases between. The CDR3 is CASSIVSLTEQFF. CDR3 coding DNA: TGTGCCAGTAGTATAGTTAGCCTAACTGAGCAGTTCTTC.

This clone appeared once. This chain links TRBV18 with TRBJ2-7; 8 bases line up with TRBD1. Germline CDR1 and CDR2: KGHSH and LQKENI. CDR3 size: 13 residues. Losses at the gene ends were 6 bases for V and 3 bases for J; bases not matched to a gene: 4. The CDR3 DNA reads TGTGCCAGCTCGGACAGGGCCTTCTACGAGCAGTACTTC. Translated, it gives CASSDRAFYEQYF.

This chain links TRBV19 with TRBJ1-4, with D hard to call. The germline V gene has CDR1 LNHDA and CDR2 SQIVND (reference sequence). This CDR3 is built from 15 residues. V lost 8 bases to trimming and J lost 7 bases, with 20 bases between them. CDR3: CASGPSSGIIEKLFF. CDR3 nucleotide sequence: TGTGCCAGTGGCCCCTCATCGGGAATAATTGAAAAACTGTTTTTT. Full variable domain (remainder filled in from reference TRBV19 and TRBJ1-4): DGGITQSPKYLFRKEGQNVTLSCEQNLNHDAMYWYRQDPGQGLRLIYYSQIVNDFQKGDIAEGYSVSREKKESFPLTVTSAQKNPTAFYLCASGPSSGIIEKLFFGSGTQLSVL.

This CDR3 reads CASSLNNQGARGYTF. The CDR3 DNA sequence: TGTGCCAGCAGCTTGAACAACCAGGGGGCCCGTGGCTACACCTTC. This chain uses TRBV5-8 with TRBJ1-2; 8 nucleotides line up with TRBD1. Germline lookup yields CDR1 SGHTS and CDR2 YDEGEE. This CDR3 contains 15 residues. J gave up 7 bases and V 1 base, and 9 bases lay outside the gene matches.

The CDR3 loop is CASSPTGERSGELFF. CDR3 DNA sequence: TGTGCCAGCAGCCCGACAGGGGAAAGGTCCGGGGAGCTGTTTTTT. V is TRBV7-3 and J is TRBJ2-2; TRBD1 matches 8 bases. Germline loops: CDR1 SGHTA, CDR2 FQGTGA. This CDR3 is built from 15 residues. V shed 5 bases and J 6 bases; nucleotides not matched to a gene: 8. The complete variable domain, with remaining parts taken from reference TRBV7-3 and TRBJ2-2, reads GAGVSQTPSNKVTEKGKYVELRCDPISGHTALYWYRQSLGQGPEFLIYFQGTGAADDSGLPNDRFFAVRPEGSVSTLKIQRTERGDSAVYLCASSPTGERSGELFFGEGSRLTVL.

This clone was seen just once. V gene TRBV25-1 combines with J gene TRBJ1-5, with unresolved D. With 4 bases removed from V and 2 bases from J, the gap between germline ends came to 6 bases. The CDR3 runs 13 residues. Germline V CDR1 and CDR2: MGHDK, SYGVNS. CDR3 loop: CASSVEGNQPQHF. In nucleotides, the CDR3 is TGTGCCAGCAGTGTAGAGGGCAATCAGCCCCAGCATTTT.

This chain uses TRBV25-1 with TRBJ1-1; D may be TRBD1 (5 bases). CDR3 length: 15 amino acids. V lost 4 bases and J 4 bases, leaving 16 bases between the germline ends. The germline V gene has CDR1 MGHDK and CDR2 SYGVNS. The chain's CDR3 is CASSASSGLGTEAFF. CDR3 nucleotides: TGTGCCAGCAGTGCCTCCTCAGGGTTGGGCACTGAAGCTTTCTTT. Looking up the rest from reference TRBV25-1 and TRBJ1-1 gives the full variable domain: EADIYQTPRYLVIGTGKKITLECSQTMGHDKMYWYQQDPGMELHLIHYSYGVNSTEKGDLSSESTVSRIRTEHFPLTLESARPSHTSQYLCASSASSGLGTEAFFGQGTRLTVV.

The chain recombines TRBV15 with TRBJ1-2, with 9 bases that match TRBD1. This CDR3 has 16 residues. V shed 0 bases and J 6 bases; nucleotides not matched to a gene: 8. Per the germline V gene, CDR1 is LNHNV and CDR2 is YYDKDF (reference sequence). This CDR3 is CATSRDSRTGANGYTF. CDR3 DNA sequence: TGTGCCACCAGCAGAGATTCTCGGACAGGGGCGAATGGCTACACCTTC.

The chain has TRBV6-1 and TRBJ2-3, with 8 bases that match TRBD2. The CDR3 runs 17 residues. Unmatched junction bases numbered 7, after V lost 2 bases and J lost 0 bases. The germline gives CDR1 MNHNS, CDR2 SASEGT. For the CDR3, the DNA is TGTGCCAGCAGTGAATTTCTTACTAGCGGTAGCACAGATACGCAGTATTTT. As protein: CASSEFLTSGSTDTQYF.

With regard to this clone: Other DNA sequences within the sample encode an identical CDR3. The chain is built from TRBV19 and TRBJ1-1; the D is unclear. This CDR3 comprises 13 residues. V lost 1 base, J lost 1 base, and 4 bases lay in between. CDR1 and CDR2 from the germline V gene are LNHDA and SQIVND (reference sequence). CDR3 DNA sequence: TGTGCCAGTAGTATAGCTAAGAACACTGAAGCTTTCTTT. Protein sequence: CASSIAKNTEAFF.

The chain employs TRBV19 and TRBJ2-4; 7 bases align to TRBD2. The CDR3 runs to 15 residues. Germline CDR1 is LNHDA and CDR2 is SQIVND (reference sequence). V was clipped by 4 bases and J by 11 bases; unmatched bases: 14. For the CDR3, the DNA is TGTGCCAGTAGTACCCCCGGGACTAAGCGTTTCGTTCAGTACTTC. Encoded protein: CASSTPGTKRFVQYF.

The genes are TRBV7-3 and TRBJ2-6; a possible D gene is TRBD1 (6 bases). Germline V lookup: CDR1 SGHTA, CDR2 FQGTGA. CDR3 length: 17 residues. The V and J ends lost 4 bases and 2 bases respectively, with 15 bases between them. The CDR3 region has the DNA TGTGCCAGCAGCTCCCTTCCCGGGACACCTGGGGCCAACGTCCTGACTTTC. Translating it yields CASSSLPGTPGANVLTF.

As regards this clone: Different DNA sequences within this sample yield the same CDR3. The V gene is TRBV18, the J gene TRBJ1-3; perhaps TRBD1 as D (5 bases). Germline V gene data show CDR1 as KGHSH and CDR2 as LQKENI. Trimming shortened V by 3 bases and J by 4 bases, and 10 bases separated the two germline ends. CDR3 size: 14 residues. The CDR3 is CASSPQGAGNTIYF. CDR3 nucleotides: TGTGCCAGCTCACCGCAAGGGGCCGGAAACACCATATATTTT.

This clone was counted a single time. This rearrangement joins TRBV5-1 to TRBJ2-5; the match to TRBD1 covers 8 bases. In germline, CDR1 is SGHRS, CDR2 YFSETQ. The CDR3 length is 16 residues. Trimming removed 0 bases from V and 1 base from J; junction bases left unmatched: 5. The CDR3 nucleotides are TGCGCCAGCAGCTTGGGCCAGGGGGCGCTCCAAGAGACCCAGTACTTC. Protein product: CASSLGQGALQETQYF.

V usage is TRBV5-1 and J usage is TRBJ1-1, with D possibly matching TRBD1 (5 bases). Germline lookup yields CDR1 SGHRS and CDR2 YFSETQ. V lost 4 bases, J lost 4 bases, and 14 bases lay in between. The CDR3 runs 14 residues. The CDR3 DNA sequence: TGCGCCAGCAGCCCCAACCAGGGAGGCACTGAAGCTTTCTTT. It is translated as CASSPNQGGTEAFF.

The chain carries TRBV4-1 and TRBJ1-1; no clear D gene. CDR1 MGHRA and CDR2 YSYEKL come from the germline V gene. V dropped 3 bases and J dropped 5 bases, with 16 bases sitting between them. The CDR3 contains 15 residues. CDR3 region: CASSQYEKGGTEAFF. The CDR3 region has the DNA TGCGCCAGCAGCCAGTACGAAAAGGGAGGGACTGAAGCTTTCTTT.

This clone showed up many times. The chain uses TRBV12-5 and TRBJ2-3, with a tentative D call TRBD2 (6 bases). This CDR3 is 15 amino acids long. CDR1 LGHNT and CDR2 FRNRAP come from the germline V gene. Trimming removed 3 bases from V and 0 bases from J, with 10 bases in between. The CDR3: CASGFGGASTDTQYF. CDR3 in DNA: TGTGCTAGTGGTTTTGGAGGGGCGAGCACAGATACGCAGTATTTT.

The chain combines TRBV9 with TRBJ2-7, with TRBD2 matching over 7 bases. Germline CDR1 is SGDLS and CDR2 is YYNGEE. The CDR3 covers 15 residues. After removal of 4 bases from V and 5 bases from J, the junction contained 12 bases not matched to a gene. CDR3 residues: CASSTRPSGPDEQYF. CDR3 nucleotide sequence: TGTGCCAGCAGCACCCGCCCTAGCGGCCCAGACGAGCAGTACTTC.

The V and J genes are TRBV27 and TRBJ2-2; tentative D call: TRBD2 (6 bases). Germline CDR1 reads MNHEY; CDR2 reads SMNVEV (reference sequence). Trimming left V 3 bases short and J 8 bases short, with 10 bases between. CDR3 length: 13 amino acids. As DNA, the CDR3 is TGTGCCAGCAGTTTTTTTGCGGGAGGGGAGCTGTTTTTT. It specifies CASSFFAGGELFF.

The V gene is TRBV11-1, the J gene TRBJ2-1, with 7 bases aligning to TRBD1. The J segment lost 7 bases and the V segment lost 5 bases, leaving 11 bases of the junction unmatched. The V gene's germline CDR1 is SGHAT and CDR2 FQDESV (reference sequence). This CDR3 region has 15 residues. In nucleotides, the CDR3 is TGTGCCAGCAGCCTCCGGACAGGTTGGGGAAATGAGCAGTTCTTC. The encoded protein is CASSLRTGWGNEQFF.

This clone was counted a few times. The chain carries TRBV19 and TRBJ1-6; D ambiguous. The ends were cut back, 3 bases at V and 9 bases at J, with 12 bases in the middle. Germline-derived CDR1 and CDR2 are LNHDA and SQIVND (reference sequence). The CDR3 loop spans 14 amino acids. The CDR3 protein is CASSISLTGSPLHF. The CDR3, as DNA: TGTGCCAGTAGTATTTCACTAACGGGTTCACCCCTCCACTTT.